The rows below give T cell receptor beta chains drawn from one sample of a study of PD-1 blockade in classical Hodgkin lymphoma. The data were produced by immunoSEQ multiplex PCR, yet TCRdb's version contains in-frame clones alone and is incomplete. Of 37,000 or so clones detected, 85% to 90% appear once; the ten largest clones hold approximately 8.1%. The sample in question was peripheral blood mononuclear cells (PBMCs), obtained before the second cycle of nivolumab. The receptors stem from a human donor with classical Hodgkin lymphoma. The CDR3 runs from the conserved cysteine through the conserved F or W. Each record gives: CDR3 protein, J gene, CDR3 length, V gene.

CASSDALGGRRAGETQYF TRBJ2-5 18 TRBV6-1
CATSWSPGETQYF TRBJ2-5 13 TRBV15
CASSLDRQPQHF TRBJ1-5 12 TRBV6-5
CASSADGNNEQFF TRBJ2-1 13 TRBV7-8
CASSSPQLTGTYEQYF TRBJ2-7 16 TRBV7-3
CASSLWQSETQYF TRBJ2-5 13 TRBV11-2
CASSSDRNNEQFF TRBJ2-1 13 TRBV5-4
CASSYRRASNYGYTF TRBJ1-2 15 TRBV6-5
CAISVGRADTQYF TRBJ2-3 13 TRBV10-3
CASSKAGAPYEQYF TRBJ2-7 14 TRBV5-4
CASSPLGEQYF - 11 TRBV7-9
CASSPELLYNEQFF TRBJ2-1 14 TRBV7-3
CASSPVGNAYNEQFF TRBJ2-1 15 TRBV18
CAISGPLGETSQRRAKNTEAFF TRBJ1-1 22 TRBV10-3
CAWTLPDRRNSPLHF TRBJ1-6 15 TRBV30
CASSQEAGSFYNEQFF TRBJ2-1 16 TRBV18
CASSPVDSSSQGTQYF TRBJ2-5 16 TRBV28
CASGRATQGREKLFF TRBJ1-4 15 TRBV6-4
CATLKVHRGEQYF TRBJ2-7 13 TRBV2
CASSDVTGPYEQYF TRBJ2-7 14 TRBV25-1
CASSGRGPYNEQFF TRBJ2-1 14 TRBV27
CASSGLGLAVYEQYF TRBJ2-7 15 TRBV6-1
CSARLNTEAFF TRBJ1-1 11 TRBV29-1
CASSHRAGRILTEAFF TRBJ1-1 16 TRBV5-6
CASSLDFLNEQFF TRBJ2-1 13 TRBV6-5
CASSLELQGGTDTQYF TRBJ2-3 16 TRBV5-1
CASTRQGVQPQHF TRBJ1-5 13 TRBV19
CASSSRTSGSNEQFF TRBJ2-1 15 TRBV28
CASSQLGPPDEQFF TRBJ2-1 14 TRBV4-1
CASSIDWTGNTEAFF TRBJ1-1 15 TRBV19
CAISGVVGSSGNTIYF TRBJ1-3 16 TRBV10-3
CASSLSAFKVDTGELFF TRBJ2-2 17 TRBV18
CASSLTWSGRLHEQYF TRBJ2-7 16 TRBV7-3
CASSLITGTYEQYF TRBJ2-7 14 TRBV7-2
CASSSPGTGGANYGYTF TRBJ1-2 17 TRBV5-1
CATSAQDQYNEQFF TRBJ2-1 14 TRBV15
CASSYSSSGTDTQYF TRBJ2-3 15 TRBV6-5
CASSLLAGYEQYF TRBJ2-7 13 TRBV27
CASQMSGGRYEQYF TRBJ2-7 14 TRBV6-5
CAISEGPVSNQPQHF TRBJ1-5 15 TRBV10-3
CASSFSEGLGEKLFF TRBJ1-4 15 TRBV11-3
CASKGAAGNTIYF TRBJ1-3 13 TRBV6-6
CASSLDRYEQYF TRBJ2-7 12 TRBV5-1
CAISAGQGNYEQYF TRBJ2-7 14 TRBV10-3
CSVGLTSGIEQYF TRBJ2-7 13 TRBV29-1
CASSHSGGIRYEQYF TRBJ2-7 15 TRBV7-8
CASSPRDPGTGAGDTQYF TRBJ2-3 18 TRBV2
CASSSPQGNYGYTF TRBJ1-2 14 TRBV5-1
CTSSHPGVGGGGPDTQYF TRBJ2-3 18 TRBV1
CASSGFYTLSYEQYF TRBJ2-7 15 TRBV6-1
CASSVGGGTEAFF TRBJ1-1 13 TRBV25-1
CASSPDRETQYF TRBJ2-5 12 TRBV7-9
CASSWGPHGSGREQYF TRBJ2-7 16 TRBV5-1
CASSWGQASSYEQYF TRBJ2-7 15 TRBV5-1
CAWSRARGWGGYGYTF TRBJ1-2 16 TRBV30
CASSLLGRGSSFEQYF TRBJ2-7 16 TRBV7-8
CSVEIQRNTEAFF TRBJ1-1 13 TRBV29-1
CASSLGFNSGNTIYF TRBJ1-3 15 TRBV7-6
CASSPSGYYEQYF TRBJ2-7 13 TRBV18